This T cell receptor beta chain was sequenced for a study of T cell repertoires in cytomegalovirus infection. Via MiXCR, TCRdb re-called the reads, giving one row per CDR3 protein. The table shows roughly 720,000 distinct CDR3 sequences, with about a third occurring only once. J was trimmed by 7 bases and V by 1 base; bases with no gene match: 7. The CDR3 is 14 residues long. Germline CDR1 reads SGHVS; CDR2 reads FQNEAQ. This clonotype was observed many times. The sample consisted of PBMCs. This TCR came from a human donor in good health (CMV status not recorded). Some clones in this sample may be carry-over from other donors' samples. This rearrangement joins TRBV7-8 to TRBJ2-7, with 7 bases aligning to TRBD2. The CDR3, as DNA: TGTGCCAGCAGCTTAGTAAAGGGAGCGGGGGAGCAGTACTTC. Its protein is CASSLVKGAGEQYF.